This note documents a single TCR beta chain sequence. The method was immunoSEQ multiplex PCR; TCRdb's version includes in-frame clones alone and lacks a portion of them. The table has hundreds of thousands of clones, approximately 73% seen once. The sample is drawn from a study of shared clonotypes between healthy human individuals. The germline V gene has CDR1 WNHNN and CDR2 SYGVQD (reference sequence). The length of the CDR3 is 13 residues. Trimming cost V 6 bases and J 2 bases, with 8 bases left between them. The receptor comes from a woman in her thirties in good health. The sequenced sample consisted of memory CD4+ T cells sorted from blood. Subset here: CD45RA-negative fraction. V and J are TRBV10-1 and TRBJ1-3; D is undetermined. CDR3 sequence (DNA): TGCGCCAGCAGAGCGTATCCTGGAAACACCATATATTTT. It codes for CASRAYPGNTIYF.